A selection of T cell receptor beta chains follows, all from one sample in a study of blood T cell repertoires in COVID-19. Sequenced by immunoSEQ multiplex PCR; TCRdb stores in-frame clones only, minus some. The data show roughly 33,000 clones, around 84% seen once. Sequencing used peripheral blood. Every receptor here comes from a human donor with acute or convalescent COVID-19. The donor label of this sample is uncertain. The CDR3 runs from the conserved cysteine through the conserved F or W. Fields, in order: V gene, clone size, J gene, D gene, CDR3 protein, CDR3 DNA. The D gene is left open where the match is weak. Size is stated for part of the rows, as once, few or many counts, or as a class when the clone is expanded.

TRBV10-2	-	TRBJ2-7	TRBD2	CASSGTSGGSKQYF	TGCGCCAGCAGTGGGACTAGCGGGGGAAGTAAGCAGTACTTC
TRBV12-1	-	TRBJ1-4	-	CASSPGQKNEKLFF	TGTGCCAGCAGCCCGGGACAAAAAAATGAAAAACTGTTTTTT
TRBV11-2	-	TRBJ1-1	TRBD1	CASSLGTIRTGEAFF	TGTGCCAGCAGCTTGGGGACCATTAGGACAGGTGAAGCTTTCTTT
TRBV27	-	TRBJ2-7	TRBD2	CASSPVRTSGRNEQYF	TGTGCCAGCAGTCCGGTTCGGACTAGCGGGCGAAACGAGCAGTACTTC
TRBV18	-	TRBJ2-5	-	CASSGESGLQETQYF	TGTGCCAGCTCAGGGGAGAGCGGGTTACAAGAGACCCAGTACTTC
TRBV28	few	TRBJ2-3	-	CASSRVKSGTDTQYF	TGTGCCAGCAGCCGGGTCAAGTCGGGCACAGATACGCAGTATTTT
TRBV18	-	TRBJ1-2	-	CASSPARDNYGYTF	TGTGCCAGCTCACCTGCCAGGGATAACTATGGCTACACCTTC
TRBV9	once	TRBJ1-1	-	CASSVVSNTEAFF	TGTGCCAGCAGCGTAGTTAGTAACACTGAAGCTTTCTTT
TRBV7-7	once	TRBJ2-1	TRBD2	CASSPMAGVSYNEQFF	TGTGCTAGCAGCCCGATGGCGGGAGTCTCCTACAATGAGCAGTTCTTC
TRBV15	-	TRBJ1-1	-	CATSREEANTEAFF	TGTGCCACCAGCAGAGAAGAGGCGAACACTGAAGCTTTCTTT
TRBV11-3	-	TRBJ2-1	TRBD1	CASSIGTGGSYEQFF	TGTGCCAGCAGCATCGGGACAGGGGGCTCTTATGAGCAGTTCTTC
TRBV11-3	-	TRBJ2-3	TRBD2	CASSLGLAGGLGTDTQYF	TGTGCCAGCAGCTTAGGACTAGCGGGGGGCCTGGGAACAGATACGCAGTATTTT
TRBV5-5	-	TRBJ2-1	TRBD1	CASSLDQGAHNEQFF	TGTGCCAGCAGCTTGGACCAGGGGGCTCACAATGAGCAGTTCTTC
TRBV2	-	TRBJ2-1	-	CASSAAWSSYNEQFF	TGTGCCAGCAGTGCGGCGTGGAGCTCCTACAATGAGCAGTTCTTC
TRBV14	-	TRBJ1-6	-	CARPPRERNSPLHF	TGTGCCAGGCCACCCCGGGAACGAAATTCACCCCTCCACTTT
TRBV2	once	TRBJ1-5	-	CASKNEFNNQPQHF	TGTGCCAGCAAGAATGAGTTTAACAATCAGCCCCAGCATTTT
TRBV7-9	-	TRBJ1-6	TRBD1	CASSGDSTNSPLHF	TGTGCCAGCAGTGGGGACAGCACTAATTCACCCCTCCACTTT
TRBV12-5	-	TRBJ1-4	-	CASGLGTDKEKLFF	TGTGCTAGTGGTTTGGGTACGGACAAAGAAAAACTGTTTTTT
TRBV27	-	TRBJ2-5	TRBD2	CASSKRDGQETQYF	TGTGCCAGCAGTAAGCGGGACGGCCAAGAGACCCAGTACTTC
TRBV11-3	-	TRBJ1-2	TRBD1	CATTGDGYTF	TGTGCTACGACAGGGGACGGCTACACCTTC
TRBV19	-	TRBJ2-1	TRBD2	CASSMGTSEIYNEQFF	TGTGCCAGTAGCATGGGGACTAGCGAGATTTACAATGAGCAGTTCTTC
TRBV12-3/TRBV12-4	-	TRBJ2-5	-	CASSPHSVETQYF	TGTGCCAGCAGCCCCCATAGCGTTGAGACCCAGTACTTC